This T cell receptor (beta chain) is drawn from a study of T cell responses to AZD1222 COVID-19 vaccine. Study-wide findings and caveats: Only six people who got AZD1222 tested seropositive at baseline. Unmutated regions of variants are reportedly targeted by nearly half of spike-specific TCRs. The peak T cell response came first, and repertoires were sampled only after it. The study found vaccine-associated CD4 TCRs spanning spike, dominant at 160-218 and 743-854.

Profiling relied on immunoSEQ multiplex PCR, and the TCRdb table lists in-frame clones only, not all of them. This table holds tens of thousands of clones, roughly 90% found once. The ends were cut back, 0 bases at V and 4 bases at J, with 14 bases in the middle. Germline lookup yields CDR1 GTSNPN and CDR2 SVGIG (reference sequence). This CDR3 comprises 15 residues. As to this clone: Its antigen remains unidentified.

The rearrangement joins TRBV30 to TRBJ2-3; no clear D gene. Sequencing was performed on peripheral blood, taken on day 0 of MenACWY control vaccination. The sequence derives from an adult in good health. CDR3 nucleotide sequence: TGTGCCTGGAGTGTACTGAGTCTGGCTCCAGATACGCAGTATTTT. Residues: CAWSVLSLAPDTQYF.